This TCR beta chain appears in the sequencing data of a study of blood T cell repertoires in COVID-19. Only in-frame clones appear in the TCRdb table, and some are missing; sequencing was by immunoSEQ multiplex PCR. The sample has around 200,000 clones; about nine tenths are singletons. Per the germline V gene, CDR1 is MNHNY and CDR2 is SVGAGI (reference sequence). The trim removed 7 bases at V and 7 bases at J, leaving 11 bases unmatched. This CDR3 has 14 amino acids. This TCR came from a man between 25 and 39 years old with acute or convalescent COVID-19. The chain combines TRBV6-6 with TRBJ1-1; 8 bases fit TRBD1. The material sequenced was peripheral blood. DNA for the CDR3: TGTGCCAGCATCTACGGGCCAGGGGGCAGTGAAGCTTTCTTT. This translates into CASIYGPGGSEAFF.